This T cell receptor beta chain was retrieved from a study of blood T cells in healthy people across ages. Study details: About one barcoded beta molecule per two T cells was the capture yield of template switching.

Turning to this clonotype: The antigen is unknown.

Germline-derived CDR1 and CDR2 are MDHEN and SYDVKM. The CDR3 has 17 residues. Study-wide results and caveats: Diversity estimates from one million T cells were considered underestimates.

It was with a sample-barcoded 5' primer and a J-beta primer mix that a second PCR of roughly 7 to 12 cycles was run. TCRdb redid the calling of the 5' RACE reads with MiXCR, one entry per CDR3 protein. The sample contains more than 1.4 million distinct CDR3 sequences, roughly 40% of which appear only once. Sequenced: blood. The TCR was taken from a woman younger than 30 in good health. This chain joins TRBV28 and TRBJ2-7, with 14 bases lining up with TRBD2. The end of the DNA is better explained by TRBJ2-5, so the J call may be wrong. The CDR3 here is CASSSGLAGGTEETQYF. The CDR3 DNA sequence: TGTGCCAGCAGCTCAGGACTAGCGGGGGGAACAGAGGAGACCCAGTACTTC.